The rows below give T cell receptor beta chains drawn from one sample of a study of vaccination and CD4 T cells after COVID-19. A single record per CDR3 protein comes from TCRdb applying MiXCR to the PCR reads. The sample lists roughly 14,000 distinct CDR3 sequences; 40% to 50% were seen once. The antigens these receptors bind are not known. Sequences were derived from cultured CD4+ T cells from blood, sampled after SARS-CoV-2 vaccination. The receptors here all came from a human donor with COVID-19. The CDR3 runs from the conserved cysteine through the conserved F or W. Each record gives: D gene, V gene, J gene, CDR3 protein. The D gene is left open where the match is weak.

>NA|TRBV12-3/TRBV12-4|TRBJ2-2
CASSFRRSNTGELFF
>TRBD2|TRBV27|TRBJ2-3
CASKDGTTSGDTQYF
>NA|TRBV29-1|TRBJ2-3
CSVNRGTDTQYF
>TRBD1|TRBV7-2|TRBJ1-2
CASSVDRGLIGYTF
>TRBD1|TRBV23-1|TRBJ1-2
CAWTGECYTF
>TRBD1|TRBV6-1|TRBJ1-2
CASRPGTGGDGYTF
>TRBD2|TRBV7-2|TRBJ2-5
CASSSRLAGAAGETQYF
>NA|TRBV10-1|TRBJ1-2
CASSEGFELGYTF
>NA|TRBV20-1|TRBJ2-7
CSARATVKSYEQYF
>NA|TRBV6-5|TRBJ2-5
CASSYGGGQGGTQYF
>NA|TRBV19|TRBJ1-4
CASSLVTIVANEKLFF
>NA|TRBV7-2|TRBJ2-5
CASSAIGRGQETQYF
>NA|TRBV7-6|TRBJ2-7
CASSLASSYEQYF
>NA|TRBV12-3/TRBV12-4|TRBJ2-7
CASSFQGEQYF
>TRBD1|TRBV7-3|TRBJ2-7
CASSLFGQGEQYF
>TRBD2|TRBV7-3|TRBJ2-1
CASSLRGDSYNEQFF
>TRBD1|TRBV5-1|TRBJ1-1
CASSNTGGDTEAFF
>TRBD1|TRBV6-1|TRBJ2-5
CASSRDRGGETQYF
>TRBD2|TRBV20-1|TRBJ2-5
CSASGTSEETQYF
>NA|TRBV25-1|TRBJ1-2
CASSPGVGLFGYTF